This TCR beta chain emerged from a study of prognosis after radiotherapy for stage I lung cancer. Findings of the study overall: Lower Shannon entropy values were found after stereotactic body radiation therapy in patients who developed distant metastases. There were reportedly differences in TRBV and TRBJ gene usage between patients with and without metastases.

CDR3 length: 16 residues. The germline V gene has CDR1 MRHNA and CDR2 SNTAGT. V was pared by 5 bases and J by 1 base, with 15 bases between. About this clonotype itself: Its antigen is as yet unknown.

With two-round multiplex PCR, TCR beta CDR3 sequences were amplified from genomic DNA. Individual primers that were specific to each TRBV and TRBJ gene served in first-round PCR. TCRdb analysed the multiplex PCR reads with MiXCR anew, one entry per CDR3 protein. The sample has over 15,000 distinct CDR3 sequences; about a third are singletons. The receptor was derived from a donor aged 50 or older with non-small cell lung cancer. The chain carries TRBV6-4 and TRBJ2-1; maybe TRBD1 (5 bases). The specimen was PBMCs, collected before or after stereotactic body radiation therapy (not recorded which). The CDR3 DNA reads TGTGCCAGCAGTAGGGGTAGTGGGTTTTCCTACAATGAGCAGTTCTTC. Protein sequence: CASSRGSGFSYNEQFF.